This TCR beta chain derives from a study of technical replicates of blood from a handful of donors. Method: immunoSEQ multiplex PCR; TCRdb's copy keeps in-frame clones and lacks some. The data show about 76,000 clones, 91% seen once. V lost 5 bases, J lost 4 bases, and 20 bases lay in between. CDR3 size: 16 residues. Germline lookup yields CDR1 MNHEY and CDR2 SMNVEV (reference sequence). Material: T cells isolated from PBMCs. The V call is TRBV27, the J call TRBJ1-2; D remains ambiguous. The origin of this receptor is a human donor in good health. The CDR3 here is CASSLSAGSKVYGYTF. CDR3 DNA sequence: TGTGCCAGCAGTCTCTCGGCGGGCTCAAAGGTCTATGGCTACACCTTC.